Listed below are T cell receptor beta chains from one sample, sequenced in a study of cytomegalovirus exposure and HLA in healthy donors. Only in-frame clones appear in the TCRdb table, and some are missing; sequencing was by immunoSEQ multiplex PCR. The table records more than 90,000 clones, approximately 81% of them present only once. The sequencing sample was made of PBMCs. Source of these receptors: a woman between 18 and 29 years old in good health and CMV-seropositive. The CDR3 runs from the conserved cysteine through the conserved F or W.

v_call: TRBV6-1; j_call: TRBJ1-1; cdr3_aa: CASREGGSTEAFF
v_call: TRBV7-2; j_call: TRBJ2-7; cdr3_aa: CASSLAGQPTYEQYF
v_call: TRBV12-5; j_call: TRBJ2-1; cdr3_aa: CASGFLPGQARNEQFF
v_call: TRBV10-1; j_call: TRBJ2-7; cdr3_aa: CASIPKPVLPREMGEQYF
v_call: TRBV21-1; j_call: TRBJ1-1; cdr3_aa: CASSKAAGAAMNTEAFF
v_call: TRBV9; j_call: TRBJ2-3; cdr3_aa: CASSVSTVSTDTQYF
v_call: TRBV21-1; j_call: TRBJ2-3; cdr3_aa: CASNGTSGRPKGDTQYF
v_call: TRBV5-1; j_call: TRBJ1-2; cdr3_aa: CASTREGGYGYTF
v_call: TRBV6-4; j_call: TRBJ2-7; cdr3_aa: CASRGLAGYDEQYF
v_call: TRBV5-6; j_call: TRBJ2-3; cdr3_aa: CASTVAGAGTDTQYF
v_call: TRBV11-2; j_call: TRBJ1-2; cdr3_aa: CASRSPGTSNYGYTF
v_call: TRBV19; j_call: TRBJ1-1; cdr3_aa: CASSYTGATEAFF
v_call: TRBV5-1; j_call: TRBJ1-2; cdr3_aa: CASSLAGLLGYTF
v_call: TRBV28; j_call: TRBJ2-3; cdr3_aa: CASSSGLAALSSTDTQYF
v_call: TRBV5-1; j_call: TRBJ2-5; cdr3_aa: CASMPDIQETQYF
v_call: TRBV30; j_call: TRBJ1-2; cdr3_aa: CAWLRRPYYGYTF
v_call: TRBV28; j_call: TRBJ1-3; cdr3_aa: CASSLGTDKRGYF
v_call: TRBV5-1; j_call: TRBJ2-5; cdr3_aa: CASSSQPGEQETQYF